One sample yielded the 17 T cell receptor beta chains listed below, sequenced in a study of spatial heterogeneity in lung cancer. As to time point: sample taken at primary tumor resection. The study sequenced unsorted whole RNA from tumor, nontumor lung or frozen PBMC. A single record per CDR3 protein comes from TCRdb applying MiXCR to the 5' RACE reads. The sample comprises tens of thousands of distinct CDR3 sequences, about 7% of which are singletons, and less than 3.5% rests with the top ten. The starting material was PBMCs, obtained at surgery. These receptors originate from a female donor with early-stage non-small cell lung cancer.

There are many counts of this clonotype. Here the CDR3 reads CASSPRTVEQFF. In DNA form, the CDR3 reads TGTGCCAGCTCACCAAGGACAGTGGAACAGTTCTTC. J is TRBJ2-1 and V is TRBV18, with TRBD1 as a possible D gene (6 bases). The length of the CDR3 is 12 residues. Germline lookup yields CDR1 KGHSH and CDR2 LQKENI. The V and J ends lost 2 bases and 13 bases respectively, with 12 bases between them.

This clonotype was counted at least ten times. The rearrangement links TRBV28 to TRBJ1-1, with 9 bases lining up with TRBD1. CDR3 length: 14 residues. The ends lost 6 bases at V and 4 bases at J; junction bases unmatched: 6. CDR1 and CDR2 (germline): MDHEN, SYDVKM. The CDR3 region is CASRTGGEVTEAFF. Written as DNA, the CDR3 is TGTGCCAGCAGGACAGGGGGAGAGGTCACTGAAGCTTTCTTT. The full variable domain, in which reference TRBV28 and TRBJ1-1 provide the parts outside the CDR3, is DVKVTQSSRYLVKRTGEKVFLECVQDMDHENMFWYRQDPGLGLRLIYFSYDVKMKEKGDIPEGYSVSREKKERFSLILESASTNQTSMYLCASRTGGEVTEAFFGQGTRLTVV.

This clonotype was observed many times. An end of the junction differs from the germline gene, which may be a read error. The chain links TRBV7-2 to TRBJ1-1; D ambiguous. In germline, CDR1 is SGHTA, CDR2 FQGNSA. This CDR3 is built from 13 residues. CDR3 nucleotides: TGTGCCAGCACCTTACGGATAAACACTGAAGCTTTCTTT. Translating it yields CASTLRINTEAFF.

This clonotype has a count of ten or more. The chain employs TRBV5-5 and TRBJ2-5; D remains ambiguous. V was clipped by 0 bases and J by 4 bases, with 4 bases between them. The CDR3 runs 12 residues. Germline V CDR1 and CDR2: SGHKS, YYEKEE (reference sequence). CDR3 nucleotide sequence: TGTGCCAGCAGCTTGGTCCTAGAGACCCAGTACTTC. Its protein product is CASSLVLETQYF.

There are a few counts of this clonotype. The chain joins TRBV28 to TRBJ2-1, with 14 bases matching TRBD2. Germline trimming cut 3 bases from V and 10 bases from J; bases unmatched to any gene: 5. Per the germline V gene, CDR1 is MDHEN and CDR2 is SYDVKM. The CDR3 is made up of 15 amino acids. The CDR3 sequence is CASSLTSGGAYEQFF. CDR3 nucleotides: TGTGCCAGCAGTTTGACTAGCGGGGGGGCATACGAGCAGTTCTTC. Filled out from reference TRBV28 and TRBJ2-1, the complete variable domain reads DVKVTQSSRYLVKRTGEKVFLECVQDMDHENMFWYRQDPGLGLRLIYFSYDVKMKEKGDIPEGYSVSREKKERFSLILESASTNQTSMYLCASSLTSGGAYEQFFGPGTRLTVL.

Comments on this clonotype: One end of the junction does not line up with germline, which may come from a read error. This rearrangement joins TRBV7-2 to TRBJ2-3; D remains ambiguous. The CDR3 has 14 residues. Per germline, CDR1 SGHTA and CDR2 FQGNSA. The CDR3 loop is CASSLGRDTDTQYF. Here the CDR3 DNA reads TGTGCCAGCAGTTTAGGAAGGGACACAGATACGCAGTATTTT.

The chain combines TRBV12-3 or TRBV12-4 with TRBJ2-1, with 8 bases fitting TRBD1. The CDR3 sequence is 13 residues long. J gave up 8 bases and V 7 bases, and 7 bases lay outside the gene matches. CDR3 region: CASTRQGSYEQFF. The CDR3 region has the DNA TGTGCCAGCACCCGACAGGGGTCGTATGAGCAGTTCTTC.

This clonotype showed up just a few times. The V call is TRBV20-1, the J call TRBJ1-2; the match to TRBD1 covers 7 bases. Germline CDR1 reads DFQATT; CDR2 reads SNEGSKA (reference sequence). The CDR3 extends over 15 amino acids. V shed 6 bases and J 4 bases; nucleotides not matched to a gene: 14. The CDR3 nucleotides are TGCAGTGCGGAGCGGACAGGCAGCTTTACCTATGGCTACACCTTC. Its protein product is CSAERTGSFTYGYTF.

The table lists this clonotype with a few counts. The chain recombines TRBV5-1 with TRBJ2-5, with D perhaps TRBD1 (6 bases). The V gene lost 3 bases and the J gene lost 3 bases, with 15 bases spanning the gap. Germline-derived CDR1 and CDR2 are SGHRS and YFSETQ. This CDR3 region has 15 residues. The CDR3: CASSSGRQVKETQYF. CDR3 in DNA: TGCGCCAGCAGCTCCGGAAGACAGGTGAAAGAGACCCAGTACTTC.

The chain combines TRBV2 with TRBJ1-2; D is unclear. There are 13 residues in the CDR3. Germline assignment: CDR1 SNHLY and CDR2 FYNNEI. Trimming removed 8 bases from V and 3 bases from J, with 13 bases in between. The CDR3 spells CASRLYTYYGYTF. In nucleotides, the CDR3 is TGTGCCAGCCGCCTGTACACTTACTATGGCTACACCTTC.

This clonotype showed up many times. The chain combines TRBV20-1 with TRBJ1-2, with 9 bases fitting TRBD1. Germline CDR1 reads DFQATT; CDR2 reads SNEGSKA (reference sequence). V trimming: 8 bases; J trimming: 6 bases; junction bases outside the gene matches: 10. CDR3 length: 13 amino acids. The CDR3 protein is CSTNRGRWDGYTF. CDR3 nucleotides: TGCAGTACAAACAGGGGGCGATGGGATGGCTACACCTTC.

This clonotype occurred many times. The J gene is TRBJ2-5, the V gene TRBV28; D is possibly TRBD2 (6 bases). Germline CDR1 and CDR2: MDHEN and SYDVKM. The CDR3 sequence is 14 residues long. Trimming removed 5 bases at V and 7 bases at J, with 17 bases between. The DNA for the CDR3 is TGTGCCAGCAGTCCCCAGGAGGGTGGTAGGACCCAGTACTTC. Its translation is CASSPQEGGRTQYF.

There are many counts of this clonotype. V gene TRBV28 combines with J gene TRBJ1-1; D is ambiguous. The CDR3 has 12 amino acids. From germline, CDR1 is MDHEN and CDR2 SYDVKM. V was cut by 2 bases and J by 4 bases, with 5 bases left in between. The CDR3 DNA reads TGTGCCAGCAGTTTAGCGCCCACTGAAGCTTTCTTT. This sequence encodes CASSLAPTEAFF.

This clonotype was detected ten times or more. The chain employs TRBV7-9 and TRBJ2-4; maybe TRBD2 (6 bases). The CDR3 spans 18 residues. The germline V and J ends were trimmed by 3 bases and 3 bases, with 21 bases remaining between them. Germline CDR1 SEHNR, CDR2 FQNEAQ (reference sequence). The CDR3 here is CASSLGLTGSTVKNIQYF. DNA of the CDR3: TGTGCCAGCAGCTTGGGACTCACGGGATCCACGGTCAAAAACATTCAGTACTTC. Complete variable domain (other parts from reference TRBV7-9 and TRBJ2-4): DTGVSQNPRHKITKRGQNVTFRCDPISEHNRLYWYRQTLGQGPEFLTYFQNEAQLEKSRLLSDRFSAERPKGSFSTLEIQRTEQGDSAMYLCASSLGLTGSTVKNIQYFGAGTRLSVL.

This clonotype showed up many times. The J gene is TRBJ2-5, the V gene TRBV7-8, with D possibly TRBD2 on 5 matching bases. CDR3 length: 15 amino acids. V was pared by 0 bases and J by 1 base, with 9 bases between. CDR1 is SGHVS and CDR2 is FQNEAQ in the germline V gene. CDR3 in DNA: TGTGCCAGCAGCTTAGCTGGCGGGCTCCAAGAGACCCAGTACTTC. Amino acids: CASSLAGGLQETQYF.

V gene TRBV9 combines with J gene TRBJ2-5, with 11 bases identical to TRBD2. J was trimmed by 7 bases and V by 0 bases; bases with no gene match: 11. The CDR3 length is 17 residues. Germline V gene sequence: CDR1 SGDLS, CDR2 YYNGEE. CDR3 nucleotides: TGTGCCAGCAGCGTAGATTCTAGCGGGGGGAATCGAAGGACCCAGTACTTC. Translating gives CASSVDSSGGNRRTQYF.

Ten or more counts support this clonotype. CDR3 sequence (DNA): TGTGCCAGCACCCTAGGGTCAGAGACCCAGTACTTC. This gives the protein CASTLGSETQYF. V gene TRBV5-6 combines with J gene TRBJ2-5, with D unclear. The germline V and J ends were trimmed by 6 bases and 4 bases, with 10 bases remaining between them. Germline-derived CDR1 and CDR2 are SGHDT and YYEEEE. This CDR3 region has 12 residues.